These T cell receptor beta chains were read from a single sample in a study of cytomegalovirus exposure and HLA in healthy donors. TCRdb keeps only in-frame clones here, not all; method: immunoSEQ multiplex PCR. The sample lists some 110,000 clones, about three quarters occurring once. The sample was PBMCs. Receptors originate from a boy aged 5 to 17 in good health and CMV-seronegative. The CDR3 runs from the conserved cysteine through the conserved F or W. The D gene is left open where the match is weak. The listing skips clone size in some rows; elsewhere it reads once, few, many or a size class.

size	D	J	V	CDR3	DNA
.	TRBD1	TRBJ1-1	TRBV27	CASSITGAGTEAFF	TGTGCCAGCAGTATAACAGGGGCTGGAACTGAAGCTTTCTTT
.	.	TRBJ1-2	TRBV30	CAWDLSANYGYTF	TGTGCCTGGGACTTATCCGCTAACTATGGCTACACCTTC
.	TRBD2	TRBJ2-1	TRBV2	CASRVGLAGDNEQFF	TGTGCCAGCAGAGTGGGACTAGCGGGAGACAATGAGCAGTTCTTC
.	.	TRBJ2-2	TRBV10-3	CAISESRRENTGELFF	TGTGCCATCAGTGAGTCGAGGAGGGAAAACACCGGGGAGCTGTTTTTT
few	.	TRBJ1-5	TRBV28	CAGGQPQHF	TGTGCCGGCGGTCAGCCCCAGCATTTT
.	TRBD1	TRBJ1-2	TRBV19	CASSIGQGPGYTF	TGTGCCAGTAGTATTGGACAGGGTCCTGGCTACACCTTC
medium-sized	.	TRBJ2-1	TRBV5-4	CASRLGGADEQFF	TGTGCCAGCAGACTTGGAGGCGCCGATGAGCAGTTCTTC
.	TRBD1	TRBJ2-5	TRBV18	CASSPPDRIPSQETQYF	TGTGCCAGCTCACCCCCGGACAGGATCCCTTCCCAAGAGACCCAGTACTTC
.	.	TRBJ1-1	TRBV29-1	CSVALLGEAFF	TGCAGCGTTGCCCTACTTGGTGAAGCTTTCTTT
few	.	TRBJ2-4	TRBV4-1	CASSQLPRDIDIQYF	TGCGCCAGCAGCCAATTACCACGGGACATCGACATTCAGTACTTC
.	TRBD2	TRBJ2-3	TRBV27	CASSLLASGHTDTQYF	TGTGCCAGCAGTTTACTCGCTAGCGGACACACAGATACGCAGTATTTT
.	TRBD2	TRBJ2-7	TRBV6-6	CASGVAGRPEYF	TGTGCCAGCGGGGTAGCGGGACGCCCTGAGTACTTC
.	TRBD2	TRBJ2-6	TRBV6-6	CASTRQAGPGANVLTF	TGTGCCAGCACTAGGCAAGCGGGACCTGGGGCCAACGTCCTGACTTTC
.	.	TRBJ1-1	TRBV2	CASRGETEAFF	TGTGCCAGCAGGGGAGAGACTGAAGCTTTCTTT
.	.	TRBJ1-4	TRBV5-4	CASSLGGGRDEKLFF	TGTGCCAGCAGCTTGGGCGGGGGGCGCGATGAAAAACTGTTTTTT
.	TRBD2	TRBJ2-3	TRBV6-1	CASRWGGLTDTQYF	TGTGCCAGCAGGTGGGGGGGTTTAACAGATACGCAGTATTTT
few	.	TRBJ2-3	TRBV27	CASTLKGLADTQYF	TGTGCCAGCACCCTGAAGGGGTTGGCAGATACGCAGTATTTT
.	.	TRBJ1-4	TRBV6-5	CATSPRGLEKLFF	TGTGCCACCAGCCCCCGGGGTTTGGAAAAACTGTTTTTT
.	TRBD1	TRBJ1-6	TRBV13	CASSPRTGGIDNSPLHF	TGTGCCAGCAGCCCTCGGACAGGGGGTATCGATAATTCACCCCTCCACTTT
few	.	TRBJ2-7	TRBV5-5	CASSLAYSYEQYF	TGTGCCAGCAGCTTGGCCTACTCCTACGAGCAGTACTTC
.	TRBD2	TRBJ2-1	TRBV4-1	CASSLLSGGVNEQFF	TGCGCCAGCAGCCTACTTAGCGGGGGGGTCAATGAGCAGTTCTTC
.	.	TRBJ2-7	TRBV27	CASSLLTGSASEQYF	TGTGCCAGCAGTCTACTCACAGGGTCCGCCTCGGAGCAGTACTTC
.	.	TRBJ2-7	TRBV19	CARRETGSYEQYF	TGTGCCAGAAGAGAGACAGGCTCCTACGAGCAGTACTTC
.	TRBD2	TRBJ2-1	TRBV6-1	CASSPSGRWNNEQFF	TGTGCCAGCAGTCCTAGCGGGAGATGGAACAATGAGCAGTTCTTC
.	TRBD1	TRBJ2-7	TRBV27	CASSSPGTGRTYEQYF	TGTGCCAGCAGTTCCCCCGGGACAGGGAGGACCTACGAGCAGTACTTC